These 12 T cell receptor beta chains originate from one sample sequenced in a study of T cells after yellow fever vaccination. TCRdb re-analysed the 5' RACE reads in MiXCR, keeping a single row per CDR3 protein. Among approximately 300,000 distinct CDR3 sequences, about 8.7% were seen once, and the ten largest hold under 20%. The input for sequencing was PBMCs, taken on the day of the first yellow fever vaccination. These receptors originate from a man aged 18 to 35 who received the YFV17D yellow fever vaccine.

This clonotype was detected a few times. The genes are TRBV5-1 and TRBJ2-2; D not certain. Germline lookup yields CDR1 SGHRS and CDR2 YFSETQ. The CDR3 contains 13 residues. With 0 bases removed from V and 5 bases from J, the gap between germline ends came to 5 bases. DNA for the CDR3: TGCGCCAGCAGCTTGGGGGAAACCGGGGAGCTGTTTTTT. It codes for CASSLGETGELFF.

The rearrangement links TRBV5-1 to TRBJ2-1; perhaps TRBD2 as D (6 bases). Germline CDR1 and CDR2: SGHRS and YFSETQ. The V gene lost 0 bases and the J gene lost 9 bases, with 13 bases spanning the gap. This CDR3 spans 14 amino acids. The chain's CDR3 is CASSLAGAGGEQFF. Here the CDR3 DNA reads TGCGCCAGCAGCTTGGCCGGGGCCGGGGGTGAGCAGTTCTTC.

This clonotype was counted at least ten times. J is TRBJ2-4 and V is TRBV6-2 or TRBV6-3; maybe TRBD2 (6 bases). Trimming stripped 6 bases from V and 12 bases from J, with 15 bases between. The CDR3 is 12 residues long. Germline V gives CDR1 MNHEY, CDR2 SVGEGT. CDR3 residues: CASSRDLARQYF. The CDR3 coding sequence is TGTGCCAGCAGCCGGGACTTAGCACGTCAGTACTTC.

A few counts support this clonotype. The V call is TRBV27, the J call TRBJ2-7; D might be TRBD1 or TRBD2, each matching 5 bases. The germline V gene has CDR1 MNHEY and CDR2 SMNVEV (reference sequence). The V end lost 5 bases, the J end lost 0 bases, and 17 bases lay between the germline ends. The CDR3 totals 16 residues. For the CDR3, the DNA is TGTGCCAGCAGTACGATCCGGGACCCTTCCTCCTACGAGCAGTACTTC. Residues: CASSTIRDPSSYEQYF.

This clonotype has more than one count but fewer than ten. The chain joins TRBV18 to TRBJ2-3; a weak D match, TRBD2 (5 bases). Trimming took 5 bases from V and 0 from J, leaving 15 bases between them. Germline lookup yields CDR1 KGHSH and CDR2 LQKENI. CDR3 length equals 16 residues. CDR3 amino acids: CASSSGVPGSTDTQYF. In nucleotides, the CDR3 is TGTGCCAGCTCATCCGGGGTCCCGGGGAGCACAGATACGCAGTATTTT.

This clonotype showed up many times. The chain combines TRBV3-1 with TRBJ1-1; TRBD1 matches 7 bases. Germline trimming cut 1 base from V and 8 bases from J; bases unmatched to any gene: 7. There are 14 residues in the CDR3. Germline CDR1 LGHDT, CDR2 YNNKEL (reference sequence). CDR3 loop: CASSQVWRGQEAFF. CDR3 DNA sequence: TGTGCCAGCAGCCAAGTTTGGAGGGGGCAGGAAGCTTTCTTT. Using reference TRBV3-1 and TRBJ1-1 for the parts outside the CDR3, the full variable domain is DTAVSQTPKYLVTQMGNDKSIKCEQNLGHDTMYWYKQDSKKFLKIMFSYNNKELIINETVPNRFSPKSPDKAHLNLHINSLELGDSAVYFCASSQVWRGQEAFFGQGTRLTVV.

V usage is TRBV5-5 and J usage is TRBJ2-5; 15 positions match TRBD2. V trimming: 4 bases; J trimming: 0 bases; junction bases outside the gene matches: 4. Germline V gives CDR1 SGHKS, CDR2 YYEKEE (reference sequence). This CDR3 contains 17 residues. CDR3 in amino acids: CASSAGLAGGNQETQYF. The DNA of the CDR3 is TGTGCCAGCAGCGCGGGACTAGCGGGGGGCAACCAAGAGACCCAGTACTTC.

This clonotype was detected ten times or more. The CDR3 DNA is TGTGCCAGCTCACCACCGTCCAGCTCTGAAGCTTTCTTT. It encodes CASSPPSSSEAFF. The chain joins TRBV18 to TRBJ1-1, with D uncertain. The V gene's germline CDR1 is KGHSH and CDR2 LQKENI. V was pared by 0 bases and J by 6 bases, with 8 bases between. The CDR3 has 13 residues.

This clonotype was observed at least ten times. The rearrangement joins TRBV7-2 to TRBJ2-5; no clear D. Germline-derived CDR1 and CDR2 are SGHTA and FQGNSA. CDR3 length: 16 residues. V gave up 11 bases and J gave up 0 bases, with 22 bases separating them. The CDR3 here is CAVVQDLKPYQETQYF. CDR3 DNA: TGTGCCGTGGTTCAGGATCTGAAGCCGTACCAAGAGACCCAGTACTTC. The full variable domain, its missing parts supplied by reference TRBV7-2 and TRBJ2-5, is GAGVSQSPSNKVTEKGKDVELRCDPISGHTALYWYRQSLGQGLEFLIYFQGNSAPDKSGLPSDRFSAERTGGSVSTLTIQRTQQEDSAVYLCAVVQDLKPYQETQYFGPGTRLLVL.

This clonotype appeared many times. V is TRBV7-9 and J is TRBJ1-5; D call uncertain. V lost 5 bases and J 0 bases, leaving 17 bases between the germline ends. Per the germline V gene, CDR1 is SEHNR and CDR2 is FQNEAQ (reference sequence). The CDR3 is made up of 17 amino acids. CDR3 nucleotides: TGTGCCAGCAGCCGGTGGGGAGTGAATAATAGCAATCAGCCCCAGCATTTT. Translation gives CASSRWGVNNSNQPQHF.

V usage is TRBV7-9 and J usage is TRBJ2-7; D not certain. Germline V gene lookup returns CDR1 SEHNR and CDR2 FQNEAQ (reference sequence). The CDR3 runs to 15 residues. Trimming removed 0 bases from V and 0 bases from J, with 9 bases in between. Written as DNA, the CDR3 is TGTGCCAGCAGCTTAGCCCGGCAGCTCTCCTACGAGCAGTACTTC. Translating gives CASSLARQLSYEQYF.

This rearrangement joins TRBV12-3 or TRBV12-4 to TRBJ1-3; no firm D call. The V and J ends lost 3 bases and 0 bases respectively, with 12 bases between them. There are 16 residues in the CDR3. CDR3 nucleotide sequence: TGTGCCAGCAGTTTTTATGCCGGAAACTCTGGAAACACCATATATTTT. Its translation: CASSFYAGNSGNTIYF.